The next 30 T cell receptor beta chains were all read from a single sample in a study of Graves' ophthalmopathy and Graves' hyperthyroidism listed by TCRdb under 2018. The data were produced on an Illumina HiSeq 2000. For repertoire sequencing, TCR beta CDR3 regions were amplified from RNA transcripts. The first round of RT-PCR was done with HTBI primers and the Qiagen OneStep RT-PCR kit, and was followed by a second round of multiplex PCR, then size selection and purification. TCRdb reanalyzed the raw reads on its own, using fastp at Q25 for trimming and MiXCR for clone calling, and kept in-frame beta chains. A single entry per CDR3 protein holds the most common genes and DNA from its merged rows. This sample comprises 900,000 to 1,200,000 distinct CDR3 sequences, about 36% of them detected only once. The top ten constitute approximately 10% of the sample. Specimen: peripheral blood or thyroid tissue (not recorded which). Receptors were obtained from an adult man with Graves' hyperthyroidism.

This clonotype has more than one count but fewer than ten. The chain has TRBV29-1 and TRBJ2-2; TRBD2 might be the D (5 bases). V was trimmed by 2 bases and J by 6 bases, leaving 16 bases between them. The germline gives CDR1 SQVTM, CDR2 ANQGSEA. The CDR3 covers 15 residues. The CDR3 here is CSVEWGLRGSGELFF. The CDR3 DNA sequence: TGCAGCGTTGAATGGGGTCTTCGAGGGTCCGGGGAGCTGTTTTTT.

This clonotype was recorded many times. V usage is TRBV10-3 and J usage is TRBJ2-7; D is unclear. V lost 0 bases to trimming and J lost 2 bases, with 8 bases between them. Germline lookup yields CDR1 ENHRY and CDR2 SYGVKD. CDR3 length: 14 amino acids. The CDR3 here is CAISESGEAYEQYF. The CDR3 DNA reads TGTGCCATCAGTGAGTCCGGCGAGGCCTACGAGCAGTACTTC.

CDR3 loop: CASSQGGRTYEQYF. CDR3 nucleotides: TGTGCCAGCAGCCAAGGCGGACGGACCTACGAGCAGTACTTC. The chain employs TRBV9 and TRBJ2-7; D not certain. V shed 4 bases and J shed 2 bases, with 13 bases lying between them. The CDR3 is 14 residues long. Germline assignment: CDR1 SGDLS and CDR2 YYNGEE.

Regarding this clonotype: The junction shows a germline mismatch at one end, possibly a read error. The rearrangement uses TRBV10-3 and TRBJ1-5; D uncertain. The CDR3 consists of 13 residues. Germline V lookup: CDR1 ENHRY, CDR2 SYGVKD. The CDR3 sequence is CAISDSGTKPKHF. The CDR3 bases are TGTGCCATCAGTGATAGCGGTACCAAGCCCAAGCATTTT.

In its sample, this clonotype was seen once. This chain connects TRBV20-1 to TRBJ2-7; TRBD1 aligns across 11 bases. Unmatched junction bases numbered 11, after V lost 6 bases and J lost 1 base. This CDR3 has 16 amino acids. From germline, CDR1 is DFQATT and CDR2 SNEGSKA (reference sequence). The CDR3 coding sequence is TGCAGTGCCATCGGGCTCGGGACAGGGGGTTCCTACGAGCAGTACTTC. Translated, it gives CSAIGLGTGGSYEQYF.

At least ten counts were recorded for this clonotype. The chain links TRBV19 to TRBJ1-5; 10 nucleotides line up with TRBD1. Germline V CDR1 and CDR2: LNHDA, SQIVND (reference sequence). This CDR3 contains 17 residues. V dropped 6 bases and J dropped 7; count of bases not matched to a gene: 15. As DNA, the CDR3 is TGTGCCAGTAGGTTTGGTTCCGGGACAGGGGTGGGACAGCCCCAGCATTTT. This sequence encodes CASRFGSGTGVGQPQHF.

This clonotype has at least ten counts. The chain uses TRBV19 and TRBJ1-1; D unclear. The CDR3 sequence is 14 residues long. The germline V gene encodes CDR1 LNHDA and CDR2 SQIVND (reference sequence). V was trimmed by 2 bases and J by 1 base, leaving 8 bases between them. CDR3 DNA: TGTGCCAGTAGTATAAGGACGGCGAACACTGAAGCTTTCTTT. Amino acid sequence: CASSIRTANTEAFF. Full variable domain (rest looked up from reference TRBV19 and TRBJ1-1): DGGITQSPKYLFRKEGQNVTLSCEQNLNHDAMYWYRQDPGQGLRLIYYSQIVNDFQKGDIAEGYSVSREKKESFPLTVTSAQKNPTAFYLCASSIRTANTEAFFGQGTRLTVV.

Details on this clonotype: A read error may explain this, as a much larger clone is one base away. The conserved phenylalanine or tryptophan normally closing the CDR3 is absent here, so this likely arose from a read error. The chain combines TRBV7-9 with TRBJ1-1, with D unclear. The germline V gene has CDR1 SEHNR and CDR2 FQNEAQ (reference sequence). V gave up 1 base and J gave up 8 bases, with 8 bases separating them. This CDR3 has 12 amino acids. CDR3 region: CASSLEVSEAFL. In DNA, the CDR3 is TGTGCCAGCAGCTTAGAGGTTTCAGAAGCTTTCCTT.

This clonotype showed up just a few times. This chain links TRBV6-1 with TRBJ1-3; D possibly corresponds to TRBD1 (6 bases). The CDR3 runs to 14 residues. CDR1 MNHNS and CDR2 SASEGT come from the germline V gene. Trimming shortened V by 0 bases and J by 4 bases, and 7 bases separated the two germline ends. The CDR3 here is CASSEAGAGNTIYF. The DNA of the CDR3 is TGTGCCAGCAGTGAAGCGGGGGCAGGAAACACCATATATTTT.

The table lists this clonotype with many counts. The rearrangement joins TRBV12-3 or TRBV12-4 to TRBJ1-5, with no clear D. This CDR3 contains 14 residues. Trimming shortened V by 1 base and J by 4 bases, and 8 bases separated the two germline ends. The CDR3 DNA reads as TGTGCCAGCAGTTTAGAGGCCAGTAATCAGCCCCAGCATTTT. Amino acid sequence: CASSLEASNQPQHF.

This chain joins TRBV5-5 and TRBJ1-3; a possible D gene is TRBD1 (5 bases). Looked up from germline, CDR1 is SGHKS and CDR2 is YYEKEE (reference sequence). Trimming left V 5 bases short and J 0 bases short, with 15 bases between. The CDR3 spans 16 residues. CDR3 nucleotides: TGTGCCAGCAGTTTTACCTCAGGGAACTCTGGAAACACCATATATTTT. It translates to CASSFTSGNSGNTIYF.

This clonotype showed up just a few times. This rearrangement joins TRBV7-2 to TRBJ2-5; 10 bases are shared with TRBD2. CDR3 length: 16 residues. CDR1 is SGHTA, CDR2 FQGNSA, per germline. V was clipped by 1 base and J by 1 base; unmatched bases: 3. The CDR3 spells CASSLELAGSQETQYF. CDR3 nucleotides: TGTGCCAGCAGCTTAGAACTAGCGGGGTCCCAAGAGACCCAGTACTTC.

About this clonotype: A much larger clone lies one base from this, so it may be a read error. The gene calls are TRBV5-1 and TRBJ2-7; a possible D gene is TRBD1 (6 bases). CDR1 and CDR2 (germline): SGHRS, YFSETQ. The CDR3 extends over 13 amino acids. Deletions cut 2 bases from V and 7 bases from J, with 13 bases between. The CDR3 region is CASSFNRAGEQYF. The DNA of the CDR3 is TGCGCCAGCAGCTTTAACAGGGCTGGGGAGCAGTACTTC.

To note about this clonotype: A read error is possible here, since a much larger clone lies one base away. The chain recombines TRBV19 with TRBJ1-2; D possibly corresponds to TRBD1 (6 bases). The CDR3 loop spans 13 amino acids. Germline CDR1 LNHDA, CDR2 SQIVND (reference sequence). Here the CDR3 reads CASSTGDGYGHTF. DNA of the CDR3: TGTGCCAGTAGTACAGGGGACGGCTATGGCCACACCTTC. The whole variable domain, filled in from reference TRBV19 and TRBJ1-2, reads DGGITQSPKYLFRKEGQNVTLSCEQNLNHDAMYWYRQDPGQGLRLIYYSQIVNDFQKGDIAEGYSVSREKKESFPLTVTSAQKNPTAFYLCASSTGDGYGHTFGSGTRLTVV.

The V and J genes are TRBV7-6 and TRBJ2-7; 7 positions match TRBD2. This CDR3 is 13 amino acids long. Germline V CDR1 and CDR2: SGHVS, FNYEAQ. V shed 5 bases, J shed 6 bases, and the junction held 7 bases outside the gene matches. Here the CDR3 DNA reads TGTGCCAGCAGCCGCAGGACTAGAAGCGAGCAGTACTTC. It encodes CASSRRTRSEQYF.

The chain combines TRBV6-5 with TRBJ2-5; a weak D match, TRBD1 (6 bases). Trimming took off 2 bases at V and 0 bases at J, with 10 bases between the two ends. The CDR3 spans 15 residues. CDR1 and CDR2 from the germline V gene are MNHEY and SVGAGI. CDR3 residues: CASSYRDTNQETQYF. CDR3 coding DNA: TGTGCCAGCAGTTACCGGGACACTAACCAAGAGACCCAGTACTTC.

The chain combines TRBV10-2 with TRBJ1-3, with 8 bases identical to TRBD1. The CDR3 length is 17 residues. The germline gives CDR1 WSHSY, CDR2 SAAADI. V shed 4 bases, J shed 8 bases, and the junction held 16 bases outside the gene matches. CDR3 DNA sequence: TGCGCCAGCAGTGGTGCCAGGGGGCGCGGCTATGGCTACACCATATATTTT. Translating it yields CASSGARGRGYGYTIYF.

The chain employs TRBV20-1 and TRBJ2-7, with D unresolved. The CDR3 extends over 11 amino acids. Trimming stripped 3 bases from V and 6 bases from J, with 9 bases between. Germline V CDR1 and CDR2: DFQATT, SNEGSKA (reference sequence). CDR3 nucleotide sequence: TGCAGTGCTAGCAATAGCCCCGAGCAGTACTTC. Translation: CSASNSPEQYF.

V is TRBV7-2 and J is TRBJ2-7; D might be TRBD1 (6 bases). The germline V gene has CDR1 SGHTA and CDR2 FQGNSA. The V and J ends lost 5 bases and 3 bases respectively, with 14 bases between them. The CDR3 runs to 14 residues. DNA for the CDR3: TGTGCCAGCAGCCACGCCGGGACACTCTACGAGCAGTACTTC. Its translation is CASSHAGTLYEQYF.

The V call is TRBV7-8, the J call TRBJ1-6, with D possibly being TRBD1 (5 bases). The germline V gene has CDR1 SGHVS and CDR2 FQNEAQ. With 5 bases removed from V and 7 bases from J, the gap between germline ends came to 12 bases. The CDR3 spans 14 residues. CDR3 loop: CASSGTWENSPLHF. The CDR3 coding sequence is TGTGCCAGCAGCGGGACCTGGGAGAATTCACCCCTCCACTTT.

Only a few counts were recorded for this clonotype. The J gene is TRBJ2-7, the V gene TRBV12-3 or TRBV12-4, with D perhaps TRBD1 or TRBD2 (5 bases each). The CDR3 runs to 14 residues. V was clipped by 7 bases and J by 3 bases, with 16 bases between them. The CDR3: CASTLGGSLYEQYF. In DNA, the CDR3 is TGTGCCAGCACCCTTGGGGGATCCCTCTACGAGCAGTACTTC.

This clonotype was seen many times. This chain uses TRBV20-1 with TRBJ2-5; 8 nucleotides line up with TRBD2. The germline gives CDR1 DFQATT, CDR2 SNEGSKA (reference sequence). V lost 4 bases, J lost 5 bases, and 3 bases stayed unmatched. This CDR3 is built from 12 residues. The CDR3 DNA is TGCAGTGCTACCGGGGGGGTGGAGACCCAGTACTTC. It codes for CSATGGVETQYF.

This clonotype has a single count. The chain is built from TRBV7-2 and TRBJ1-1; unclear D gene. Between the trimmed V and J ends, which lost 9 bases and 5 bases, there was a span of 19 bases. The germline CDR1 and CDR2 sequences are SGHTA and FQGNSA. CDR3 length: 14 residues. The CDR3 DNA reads TGTGCCAGTTCTACCCGCGTGGGGTGGACTGAAGCTTTCTTT. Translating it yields CASSTRVGWTEAFF.

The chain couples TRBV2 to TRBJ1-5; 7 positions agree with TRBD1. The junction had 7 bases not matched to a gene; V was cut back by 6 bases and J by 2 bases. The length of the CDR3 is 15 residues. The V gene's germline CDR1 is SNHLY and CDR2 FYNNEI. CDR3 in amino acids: CASSAGGVGNQPQHF. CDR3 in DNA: TGTGCCAGCAGCGCAGGGGGAGTGGGCAATCAGCCCCAGCATTTT.

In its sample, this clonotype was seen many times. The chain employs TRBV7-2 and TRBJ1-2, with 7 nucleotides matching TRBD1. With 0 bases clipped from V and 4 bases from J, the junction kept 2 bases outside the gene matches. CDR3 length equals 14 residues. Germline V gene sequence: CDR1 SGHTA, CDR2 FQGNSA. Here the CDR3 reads CASSLAGQAYGYTF. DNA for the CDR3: TGTGCCAGCAGCTTAGCTGGACAGGCCTATGGCTACACCTTC.

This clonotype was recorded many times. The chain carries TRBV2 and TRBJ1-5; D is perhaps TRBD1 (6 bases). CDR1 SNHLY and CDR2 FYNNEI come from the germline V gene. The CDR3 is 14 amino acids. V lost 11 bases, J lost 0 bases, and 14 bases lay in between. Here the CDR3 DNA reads TGTGCCGGGGGTCGGACAGCTAGCAATCAGCCCCAGCATTTT. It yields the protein CAGGRTASNQPQHF.

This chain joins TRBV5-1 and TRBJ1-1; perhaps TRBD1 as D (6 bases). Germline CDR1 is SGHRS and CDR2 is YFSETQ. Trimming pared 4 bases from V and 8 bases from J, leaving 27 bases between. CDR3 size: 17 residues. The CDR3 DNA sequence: TGCGCCAGCAGCGCTAACTATGCGAGTTACACCGGGACAGAAGCTTTCTTT. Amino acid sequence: CASSANYASYTGTEAFF.

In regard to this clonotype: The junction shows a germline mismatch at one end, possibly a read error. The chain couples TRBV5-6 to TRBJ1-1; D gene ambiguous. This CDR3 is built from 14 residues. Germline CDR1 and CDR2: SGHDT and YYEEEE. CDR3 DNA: TGTACCAGCAGCACCGGACGGCAGAACACTGAAGCTTTCTTT. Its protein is CTSSTGRQNTEAFF.

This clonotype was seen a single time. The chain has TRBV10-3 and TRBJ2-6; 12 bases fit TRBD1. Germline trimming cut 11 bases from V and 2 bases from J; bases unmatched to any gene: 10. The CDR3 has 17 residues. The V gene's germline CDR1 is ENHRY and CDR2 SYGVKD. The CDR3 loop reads CAVKPGQGAPGANVLTF. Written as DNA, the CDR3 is TGTGCCGTCAAACCGGGACAGGGGGCGCCTGGGGCCAACGTCCTGACTTTC.

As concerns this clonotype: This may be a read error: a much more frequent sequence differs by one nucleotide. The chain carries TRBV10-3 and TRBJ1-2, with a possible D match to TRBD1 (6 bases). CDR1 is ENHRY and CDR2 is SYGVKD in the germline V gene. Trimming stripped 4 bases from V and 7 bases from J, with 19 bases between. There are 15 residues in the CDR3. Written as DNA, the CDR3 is TGTGCCATCAGTGGGGATGACAGGTGGCTTTTTGGCTACACCTTC. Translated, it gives CAISGDDRWLFGYTF.